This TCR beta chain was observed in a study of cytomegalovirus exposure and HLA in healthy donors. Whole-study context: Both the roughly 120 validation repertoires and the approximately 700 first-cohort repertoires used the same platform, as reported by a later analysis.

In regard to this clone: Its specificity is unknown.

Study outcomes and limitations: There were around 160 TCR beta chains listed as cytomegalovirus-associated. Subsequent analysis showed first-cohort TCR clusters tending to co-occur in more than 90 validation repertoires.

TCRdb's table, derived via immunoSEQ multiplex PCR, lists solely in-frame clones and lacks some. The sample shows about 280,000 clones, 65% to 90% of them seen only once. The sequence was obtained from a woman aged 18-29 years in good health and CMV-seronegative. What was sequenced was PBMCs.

Written as DNA, the CDR3 is TGTGCCAGTAGTATCAAAGCAGGGGGCGCCCACTATGGCTACACCTTC. Its translation: CASSIKAGGAHYGYTF. The chain links TRBV19 to TRBJ1-2, with TRBD1 matching 8 bases. There are 16 residues in the CDR3. V was pared by 3 bases and J by 3 bases, with 9 bases of the junction left unmatched. CDR1 and CDR2 (germline): LNHDA, SQIVND (reference sequence).